These 2 T cell receptor beta chains were sequenced from one sample in a study of blood T cell repertoires in COVID-19. TCRdb keeps only in-frame clones here, not all; method: immunoSEQ multiplex PCR. This sample carries about 74,000 clones, around four fifths of them seen once, and the ten largest clones take 36%. What was sequenced was peripheral blood. The receptor source for this set is a man aged 65 to 85 with acute or convalescent COVID-19.

V gene TRBV27 combines with J gene TRBJ1-5; D gene ambiguous. The CDR3 length is 13 residues. Per germline, CDR1 MNHEY and CDR2 SMNVEV (reference sequence). V lost 8 bases, J lost 2 bases, and 10 bases lay in between. CDR3 DNA: TGTGCCAGCGCGAGACTGGGCAATCAGCCCCAGCATTTT. It encodes CASARLGNQPQHF.

The chain has TRBV5-1 and TRBJ2-4; D unresolved. The CDR3 sequence is 15 residues long. Germline lookup yields CDR1 SGHRS and CDR2 YFSETQ. V was clipped by 4 bases and J by 7 bases, with 18 bases between them. The CDR3 sequence is CASSKGEMEQNIQYF. The CDR3 DNA reads TGCGCCAGCAGCAAAGGAGAGATGGAGCAGAACATTCAGTACTTC.